This T cell receptor beta chain was recorded in a study of control samples from healthy donors and cancer patients. Trimming left V 3 bases short and J 4 bases short, with 15 bases between. CDR3 length equals 14 residues. Germline V gene lookup returns CDR1 GTSNPN and CDR2 SVGIG (reference sequence). Produced via immunoSEQ multiplex PCR; TCRdb's table is partial and in-frame only. The table shows approximately 100,000 clones, with more than 90% occurring only once. This clone was observed once. Sequences were obtained from blood. The TCR comes from a human donor in good health. The donor label of this sample is uncertain. The rearrangement uses TRBV30 and TRBJ1-2; D may be TRBD1 (5 bases). The CDR3 reads CAWSTSGGSYGYTF. CDR3 DNA sequence: TGTGCCTGGAGCACCTCCGGGGGGAGCTATGGCTACACCTTC.